Each of the 3 T cell receptor beta chains below was sequenced from the same sample in a study of blood T cells in healthy people across ages. Next came a second PCR, run for about 6 to 12 cycles, which used a sample-barcoded 5' primer along with a J-beta primer mix. TCRdb fed the 5' RACE reads into MiXCR, producing one record per CDR3 protein. The table includes 700,000 to 1,000,000 distinct CDR3 sequences, about 42% detected once. Sequenced sample: blood. These receptors were collected from a man aged 55 to 70 in good health.

CDR3 protein: CSAGGTGAYNEQFF. The CDR3 DNA follows: TGCAGTGCCGGCGGGACAGGGGCCTACAATGAGCAGTTCTTC. The V call is TRBV20-1, the J call TRBJ2-1; TRBD1 agrees at 10 bases. The CDR3 contains 14 residues. Germline-derived CDR1 and CDR2 are DFQATT and SNEGSKA (reference sequence). With 6 bases clipped from V and 2 bases from J, the junction kept 4 bases outside the gene matches.

The table lists this clonotype with many counts. In DNA form, the CDR3 reads TGTGCCAGCAGTGATTGGGAGGGAGTTCGTAATTCACCCCTCCACTTT. Protein product: CASSDWEGVRNSPLHF. The chain joins TRBV28 to TRBJ1-6, with D hard to call. This CDR3 is 16 amino acids long. V dropped 5 bases and J dropped 6 bases, with 17 bases sitting between them. CDR1 is MDHEN, CDR2 SYDVKM, per germline.

Turning to this clonotype: The junction departs from the called germline gene at one end, perhaps through a read error. The chain carries TRBV4-3 and TRBJ2-6; D not certain. Germline V CDR1 and CDR2: LGHNA, YSLEER. CDR3 length equals 17 residues. The CDR3 region is CVSSQALTRSGANVLTF. Written as DNA, the CDR3 is TGCGTCAGCAGCCAAGCGCTGACCCGCTCTGGGGCCAACGTCCTGACTTTC.